The rows below give T cell receptor beta chains drawn from one sample of a study of blood T cell repertoires in COVID-19. The method was immunoSEQ multiplex PCR; TCRdb's version includes in-frame clones alone and lacks a portion of them. This sample has fewer than 300,000 clones, with around four fifths found just once. The material sequenced was peripheral blood. The source of these receptors is a woman aged 50 to 60 who had recovered from COVID-19. Each CDR3 is given with its conserved first and last residue. D genes are given only for firm matches. Size is omitted from some rows. Given values are once, few, many or a class for expanded clones.

d_gene: -
j_gene: TRBJ1-5
abundance: once
v_gene: TRBV7-3
CDR3nt: TGTGCCACCATAGGAGGGCCGGATCATAGCAATCAGCCCCAGCATTTT
CDR3aa: CATIGGPDHSNQPQHF

d_gene: TRBD1
j_gene: TRBJ2-5
abundance: -
v_gene: TRBV2
CDR3nt: TGTGCCAGCAGTGAATTGAGGACAGGAAAAGAGACCCAGTACTTC
CDR3aa: CASSELRTGKETQYF

d_gene: -
j_gene: TRBJ1-1
abundance: once
v_gene: TRBV6-2/TRBV6-3
CDR3nt: TGTGCCAGCAGTTATACGCGGACTGGGGCTTTCTTT
CDR3aa: CASSYTRTGAFF

d_gene: -
j_gene: TRBJ1-4
abundance: -
v_gene: TRBV24-1
CDR3nt: TGTGCCCCGCCGGGATGGTATAGAAATGAAAAACTGTTTTTT
CDR3aa: CAPPGWYRNEKLFF

d_gene: -
j_gene: TRBJ2-2
abundance: once
v_gene: TRBV6-5
CDR3nt: TGTGCCAGCTGCGCTTCGAACACCGGGGAGCTGTTTTTT
CDR3aa: CASCASNTGELFF

d_gene: TRBD2
j_gene: TRBJ2-1
abundance: -
v_gene: TRBV9
CDR3nt: TGTGCCAGCAGCGTAGACAGCGGGACCTACAATGAGCAGTTCTTC
CDR3aa: CASSVDSGTYNEQFF

d_gene: -
j_gene: TRBJ1-2
abundance: -
v_gene: TRBV21-1
CDR3nt: TGTGCCAACCGGATGGAGGGATGGCCCTTTAGCTACACCTTC
CDR3aa: CANRMEGWPFSYTF

d_gene: TRBD2
j_gene: TRBJ2-3
abundance: few
v_gene: TRBV28
CDR3nt: TGTGCCAGCAGTTTATTGTGGACTAGCGGGAGGGGGAGCACAGATACGCAGTATTTT
CDR3aa: CASSLLWTSGRGSTDTQYF

d_gene: -
j_gene: TRBJ1-1
abundance: -
v_gene: TRBV6-6
CDR3nt: TGTGCCAGCAGTGCACAGGGTGGTTCTGAAGCTTTCTTT
CDR3aa: CASSAQGGSEAFF

d_gene: TRBD2
j_gene: TRBJ2-2
abundance: once
v_gene: TRBV2
CDR3nt: TGTGCCTACCTAAGACGAGTTCGGCGGGAGGAAGCGAACACCGGGGAGCTGTTTTTT
CDR3aa: CAYLRRVRREEANTGELFF

d_gene: TRBD2
j_gene: TRBJ2-5
abundance: -
v_gene: TRBV5-1
CDR3nt: TGCGCCAGCAGCTTTTGGGGAGGGGAGACCCAGTACTTC
CDR3aa: CASSFWGGETQYF

d_gene: -
j_gene: TRBJ2-4
abundance: -
v_gene: TRBV12-3/TRBV12-4
CDR3nt: TGTGCCAGCAGTTTGGACAGCAAAAACATTCAGTACTTC
CDR3aa: CASSLDSKNIQYF

d_gene: -
j_gene: TRBJ1-1
abundance: few
v_gene: TRBV7-9
CDR3nt: TGTGCCGGAGGGCGGGGGGATGAAGCTTTCTTT
CDR3aa: CAGGRGDEAFF

d_gene: TRBD2
j_gene: TRBJ2-7
abundance: once
v_gene: TRBV5-4
CDR3nt: TGTGCCAGCAGCTTGGCTCGCGGGGGAACCTACGAGCAGTACTTC
CDR3aa: CASSLARGGTYEQYF

d_gene: -
j_gene: TRBJ2-1
abundance: -
v_gene: TRBV30
CDR3nt: TGTGCCTGGAGTAGAGGGCTAGCGACGGGTGAGCAGTTCTTC
CDR3aa: CAWSRGLATGEQFF

d_gene: TRBD1
j_gene: TRBJ1-2
abundance: -
v_gene: TRBV6-5
CDR3nt: TGTGCCAGCAGAGACTATACAGGGGACTATGGCTACACCTTC
CDR3aa: CASRDYTGDYGYTF

d_gene: -
j_gene: TRBJ1-1
abundance: -
v_gene: TRBV27
CDR3nt: TGTGCCAGCAGTTTGATGGGGGGTGGAACTGAAGCTTTCTTT
CDR3aa: CASSLMGGGTEAFF

d_gene: -
j_gene: TRBJ2-3
abundance: -
v_gene: TRBV4-2
CDR3nt: TGTGCCAGCAGCCAAGATTTCCCAGGGGTCGGGACAGATACGCAGTATTTT
CDR3aa: CASSQDFPGVGTDTQYF

d_gene: -
j_gene: TRBJ1-1
abundance: -
v_gene: TRBV7-9
CDR3nt: TGTGCCAGCAGCTTAGTAGGGGCGTTGAACACTGAAGCTTTCTTT
CDR3aa: CASSLVGALNTEAFF

d_gene: TRBD1
j_gene: TRBJ2-6
abundance: -
v_gene: TRBV11-1
CDR3nt: TGTGCCAGCAGCCCAGGGGGCGGGGGGGCCAACGTCCTGACTTTC
CDR3aa: CASSPGGGGANVLTF

d_gene: TRBD2
j_gene: TRBJ2-4
abundance: -
v_gene: TRBV6-4
CDR3nt: TGTGCCAGCACAGGACTAGCGGTAGCCAAAAACATTCAGTACTTC
CDR3aa: CASTGLAVAKNIQYF

d_gene: -
j_gene: TRBJ2-1
abundance: few
v_gene: TRBV11-1
CDR3nt: TGTGCCAGCAGCTCGATAAGCTACTACAATGAGCAGTTCTTC
CDR3aa: CASSSISYYNEQFF

d_gene: TRBD1
j_gene: TRBJ2-7
abundance: many
v_gene: TRBV7-2
CDR3nt: TGTGCCAGCAGCTTAGGACAGGGGGTAGAATACGAGCAGTACTTC
CDR3aa: CASSLGQGVEYEQYF

d_gene: TRBD1
j_gene: TRBJ2-1
abundance: few
v_gene: TRBV6-1
CDR3nt: TGTGCCAGCAGTGAACGTCCAGCGACAGGGATCTACAATGAGCAGTTCTTC
CDR3aa: CASSERPATGIYNEQFF

d_gene: TRBD1
j_gene: TRBJ1-2
abundance: few
v_gene: TRBV24-1
CDR3nt: TGTGCCACCAGTGATGGTCGACAGGGGGGCTATGGCTACACCTTC
CDR3aa: CATSDGRQGGYGYTF

d_gene: TRBD1
j_gene: TRBJ2-5
abundance: -
v_gene: TRBV4-3
CDR3nt: TGCGCCAGCAGCCAAGAAGGGACAGGGTTGTCGACCCAGTACTTC
CDR3aa: CASSQEGTGLSTQYF

d_gene: TRBD2
j_gene: TRBJ2-1
abundance: -
v_gene: TRBV6-5
CDR3nt: TGTGCCAGCAGTTACTCGAGCCTAGCGGGAGGAGTAGAGCAGTTCTTC
CDR3aa: CASSYSSLAGGVEQFF

d_gene: TRBD2
j_gene: TRBJ2-5
abundance: -
v_gene: TRBV20-1
CDR3nt: TGCAGTGCTAGTTTAGGAGGGGGACTAGCTGCGACCCAGTACTTC
CDR3aa: CSASLGGGLAATQYF

d_gene: TRBD1
j_gene: TRBJ2-1
abundance: -
v_gene: TRBV7-8
CDR3nt: TGTGCCAGCAGAAACCGACAGGGTGCGAGAAATGAGCAGTTCTTC
CDR3aa: CASRNRQGARNEQFF

d_gene: -
j_gene: TRBJ2-5
abundance: -
v_gene: TRBV18
CDR3nt: TGTGCCAGCTCAACCGGAGAAGAGACCCAGTACTTC
CDR3aa: CASSTGEETQYF

d_gene: TRBD2
j_gene: TRBJ2-3
abundance: -
v_gene: TRBV27
CDR3nt: TGTGCCAGCAGTTTTGGGCCGGGGGGGCCAGATACGCAGTATTTT
CDR3aa: CASSFGPGGPDTQYF

d_gene: TRBD2
j_gene: TRBJ2-7
abundance: -
v_gene: TRBV6-5
CDR3nt: TGTGCCAGCAGTTACCGGGGGGGATCCTACGAGCAGTACTTC
CDR3aa: CASSYRGGSYEQYF

d_gene: TRBD1
j_gene: TRBJ1-5
abundance: -
v_gene: TRBV27
CDR3nt: TGTGCCAGCAGTTTAGGGGGCTCAGGGGGCCATCAGCCCCAGCATTTT
CDR3aa: CASSLGGSGGHQPQHF

d_gene: -
j_gene: TRBJ1-1
abundance: -
v_gene: TRBV29-1
CDR3nt: TGCAGCGTTGGACAGAAATCGAACACTGAAGCTTTCTTT
CDR3aa: CSVGQKSNTEAFF

d_gene: TRBD2
j_gene: TRBJ2-1
abundance: few
v_gene: TRBV7-9
CDR3nt: TGTGCCAGCTCGACTAGCAGCTCCTACAATGAGCAGTTCTTC
CDR3aa: CASSTSSSYNEQFF

d_gene: -
j_gene: TRBJ1-2
abundance: -
v_gene: TRBV9
CDR3nt: TGTGCCAGCAGCCTATTCCTCGGAGGCTATGGCTACACCTTC
CDR3aa: CASSLFLGGYGYTF

d_gene: -
j_gene: TRBJ2-1
abundance: -
v_gene: TRBV18
CDR3nt: TGTGCCAGCTCACCGGCGGGTAGACCCGCCTACAATGAGCAGTTCTTC
CDR3aa: CASSPAGRPAYNEQFF

d_gene: TRBD1
j_gene: TRBJ1-1
abundance: few
v_gene: TRBV7-9
CDR3nt: TGTGCCAGCACCCAAGGACTAGGACAGGGGTCTGAAGCTTTCTTT
CDR3aa: CASTQGLGQGSEAFF

d_gene: -
j_gene: TRBJ2-3
abundance: once
v_gene: TRBV28
CDR3nt: TGTGCCAGCAGTTCAGGGAGCACAGATACGCAGTATTTT
CDR3aa: CASSSGSTDTQYF

d_gene: TRBD1
j_gene: TRBJ2-7
abundance: -
v_gene: TRBV6-5
CDR3nt: TGTGCCAGCAGCCCCGGGACAGGGGCGACCTACGAGCAGTACTTC
CDR3aa: CASSPGTGATYEQYF

d_gene: -
j_gene: TRBJ1-2
abundance: -
v_gene: TRBV27
CDR3nt: TGTGCCAGCAGTTTAGGTCCGCAAGACTCCTATGGCTACACCTTC
CDR3aa: CASSLGPQDSYGYTF

d_gene: -
j_gene: TRBJ2-1
abundance: once
v_gene: TRBV11-2
CDR3nt: TGTGCCAGCAGGCGGGGACAGTACAATGAGCAGTTCTTC
CDR3aa: CASRRGQYNEQFF

d_gene: TRBD1
j_gene: TRBJ2-7
abundance: -
v_gene: TRBV5-1
CDR3nt: TGCGCCAGTACACTCTCCCCTGGACAGGGCTACTCCTACGAGCAGTACTTC
CDR3aa: CASTLSPGQGYSYEQYF

d_gene: -
j_gene: TRBJ2-4
abundance: -
v_gene: TRBV6-2/TRBV6-3
CDR3nt: TGTGCCAGCAGTTACCCCGGGGTTCAAGCAAACATTCAGTACTTC
CDR3aa: CASSYPGVQANIQYF

d_gene: TRBD1
j_gene: TRBJ2-7
abundance: -
v_gene: TRBV7-2
CDR3nt: TGTGCCAGCAGTGCACAGGGGGCGATTTCCTACGAGCAGTACTTC
CDR3aa: CASSAQGAISYEQYF

d_gene: TRBD2
j_gene: TRBJ2-4
abundance: once
v_gene: TRBV5-6
CDR3nt: TGTGCCAGCAGCTCGGGACTAGCGGGTCGACTAGCCAAAAACATTCAGTACTTC
CDR3aa: CASSSGLAGRLAKNIQYF

d_gene: -
j_gene: TRBJ2-3
abundance: -
v_gene: TRBV5-1
CDR3nt: TGCGCCAGCAGCCCCGGGACATCGGCAGATACGCAGTATTTT
CDR3aa: CASSPGTSADTQYF

d_gene: TRBD2
j_gene: TRBJ2-7
abundance: -
v_gene: TRBV7-6
CDR3nt: TGTGCCAGCAGCTTAGCGCCGGTAGCGGGGGGGTGGTACGAGCAGTACTTC
CDR3aa: CASSLAPVAGGWYEQYF

d_gene: -
j_gene: TRBJ1-4
abundance: -
v_gene: TRBV4-1
CDR3nt: TGCGCCAGCAGCCAACGGAGGGGGGGTACAACTAATGAAAAACTGTTTTTT
CDR3aa: CASSQRRGGTTNEKLFF

d_gene: -
j_gene: TRBJ2-7
abundance: -
v_gene: TRBV6-5
CDR3nt: TGTGCCAGCAGTTACTCGGAGGACTACGAGCAGTACTTC
CDR3aa: CASSYSEDYEQYF

d_gene: -
j_gene: TRBJ1-1
abundance: -
v_gene: TRBV19
CDR3nt: TGTGCCAGTAGTATCGGAGAGAACACTGAAGCTTTCTTT
CDR3aa: CASSIGENTEAFF

d_gene: TRBD1
j_gene: TRBJ1-1
abundance: -
v_gene: TRBV6-2/TRBV6-3
CDR3nt: TGTGCCAGCAGTCCCCCGACAGGGTATGATGGTGAAGCTTTCTTT
CDR3aa: CASSPPTGYDGEAFF

d_gene: TRBD1
j_gene: TRBJ2-7
abundance: -
v_gene: TRBV6-2/TRBV6-3
CDR3nt: TGTGCCAGCAGTTCCCGGACAGGGATGTCCTACGAGCAGTACTTC
CDR3aa: CASSSRTGMSYEQYF

d_gene: -
j_gene: TRBJ2-7
abundance: few
v_gene: TRBV23-1
CDR3nt: TGCGCCAGCTACGTAGCCGGAAGGGGGACGGGGCAGTACTTC
CDR3aa: CASYVAGRGTGQYF